These 4 T cell receptor beta chains were all obtained from the same sample, sequenced in a study of radiotherapy plus CTLA-4 blockade in lung cancer (dated by TCRdb to the late 2010s). To prepare the library, the immunoSEQ multiplex PCR assay was applied. Entries here come from immuneACCESS through TCRdb and include only in-frame sequences with V and J called. Some clones fail to appear in such tables; in the studies checked, an unresolved V gene covers under half of the shortfall, and the cause of the remainder is unknown. The sample records 25,000 to 35,000 clones, 79% of which are singletons. The ten largest make up over 15% of the sample. The specimen was peripheral blood, collected from a patient treated with radiotherapy plus ipilimumab. The receptors originated from a human donor with non-small cell lung cancer that progressed on radiotherapy plus ipilimumab.

CDR3 loop: CASSIRRGIRTDTQYF. CDR3 in DNA: TGTGCCAGTAGTATACGCCGGGGGATACGCACAGATACGCAGTATTTT. The chain is built from TRBV19 and TRBJ2-3, with D possibly being TRBD2 (6 bases). The V gene's germline CDR1 is LNHDA and CDR2 SQIVND (reference sequence). The V and J ends lost 2 bases and 1 base respectively, with 13 bases between them. The CDR3 has 16 residues.

This chain uses TRBV7-8 with TRBJ2-7; possibly TRBD1 for D (6 bases). Germline V gives CDR1 SGHVS, CDR2 FQNEAQ. The CDR3 is made up of 18 amino acids. V was trimmed by 2 bases and J by 6 bases, leaving 26 bases between them. CDR3 sequence reads: CASSLPMGAPRAYSEQYF. The CDR3 region has the DNA TGTGCCAGCAGCTTACCAATGGGGGCCCCAAGGGCCTACAGCGAGCAGTACTTC.

This clone was seen just once. The gene calls are TRBV5-1 and TRBJ2-2; 7 nucleotides align to TRBD2. V lost 1 base, J lost 2 bases, and 5 bases stayed unmatched. CDR1 SGHRS and CDR2 YFSETQ come from the germline V gene. This CDR3 contains 16 residues. CDR3 in amino acids: CASSLMAGENTGELFF. The CDR3 DNA follows: TGCGCCAGCAGCTTGATGGCGGGGGAAAACACCGGGGAGCTGTTTTTT.

The chain employs TRBV4-2 and TRBJ2-3, with D perhaps matching TRBD2 (6 bases). The V gene's germline CDR1 is LGHNA and CDR2 YNFKEQ. Deletions cut 0 bases from V and 0 bases from J, with 13 bases between. The CDR3 sequence is 17 residues long. CDR3 in DNA: TGTGCCAGCAGCCAAGAAGGCCGTGGAGGGAGCACAGATACGCAGTATTTT. It encodes CASSQEGRGGSTDTQYF.